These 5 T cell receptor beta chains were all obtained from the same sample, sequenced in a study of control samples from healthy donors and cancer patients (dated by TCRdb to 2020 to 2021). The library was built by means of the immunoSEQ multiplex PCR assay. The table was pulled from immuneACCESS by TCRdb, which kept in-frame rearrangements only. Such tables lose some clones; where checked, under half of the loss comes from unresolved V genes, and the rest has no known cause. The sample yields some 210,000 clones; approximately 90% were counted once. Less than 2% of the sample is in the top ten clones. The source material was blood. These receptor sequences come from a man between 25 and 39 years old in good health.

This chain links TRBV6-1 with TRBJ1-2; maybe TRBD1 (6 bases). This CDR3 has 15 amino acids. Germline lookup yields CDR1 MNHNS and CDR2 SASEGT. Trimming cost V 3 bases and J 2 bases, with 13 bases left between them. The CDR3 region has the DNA TGTGCCAGCAGTGAGGTGGGGGCCGGGAACTATGGCTACACCTTC. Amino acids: CASSEVGAGNYGYTF.

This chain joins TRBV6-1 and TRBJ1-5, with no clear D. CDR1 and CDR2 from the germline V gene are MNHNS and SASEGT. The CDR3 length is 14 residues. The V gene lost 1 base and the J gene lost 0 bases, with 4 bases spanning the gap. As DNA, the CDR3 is TGTGCCAGCAGTGAAGTGTTTAGCAATCAGCCCCAGCATTTT. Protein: CASSEVFSNQPQHF.

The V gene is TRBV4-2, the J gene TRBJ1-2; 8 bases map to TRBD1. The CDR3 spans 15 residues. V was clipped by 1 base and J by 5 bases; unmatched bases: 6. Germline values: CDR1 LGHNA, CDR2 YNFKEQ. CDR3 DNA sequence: TGTGCCAGCAGCCAAGCCTACGACAGGGGTTATGGCTACACCTTC. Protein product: CASSQAYDRGYGYTF.

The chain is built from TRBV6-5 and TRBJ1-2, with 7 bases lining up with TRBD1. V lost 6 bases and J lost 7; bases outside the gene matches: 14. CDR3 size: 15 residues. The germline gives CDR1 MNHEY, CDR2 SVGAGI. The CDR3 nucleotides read TGTGCCAGCAGCCCCGATTCGACAGGGTTTCGTGGCTACACCTTC. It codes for CASSPDSTGFRGYTF.

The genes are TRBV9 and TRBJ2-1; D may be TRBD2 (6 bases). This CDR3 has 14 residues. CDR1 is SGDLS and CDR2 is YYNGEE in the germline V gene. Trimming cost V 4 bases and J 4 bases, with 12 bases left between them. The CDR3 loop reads CASSPVGGYNEQFF. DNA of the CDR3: TGTGCCAGCAGCCCTGTTGGGGGGTACAATGAGCAGTTCTTC.